Given below is one T cell receptor (beta chain) in context. The data belong to a study of Ad26.COV2.S vaccination and SARS-CoV-2 variants. Germline loops: CDR1 LNHDA, CDR2 SQIVND (reference sequence). The CDR3 is 15 residues long. V was pared by 1 base and J by 1 base, with 2 bases of the junction left unmatched. The treatment: about 20 received Ad26.COV2.S at low or high dose, single or two shots; 5 received placebo; per-sample allocation not given. Day 63 after the first vaccine or placebo injection was the time point for sampling. Profiled with immunoSEQ multiplex PCR; TCRdb holds only in-frame clones, not every one. The sample lists 350,000 to 500,000 clones, around 90% occurring once.

This sequence was found in a person between 18 and 60 years old who received the Ad26.COV2.S COVID-19 vaccine or a placebo. Sequenced material: peripheral blood, taken in a trial of Ad26.COV2.S vaccine versus placebo. This rearrangement joins TRBV19 to TRBJ2-3; TRBD2 matches 7 bases. The CDR3 DNA reads TGTGCCAGTAGTATAGCAGCGGGACGCACAGATACGCAGTATTTT. This codes for CASSIAAGRTDTQYF.